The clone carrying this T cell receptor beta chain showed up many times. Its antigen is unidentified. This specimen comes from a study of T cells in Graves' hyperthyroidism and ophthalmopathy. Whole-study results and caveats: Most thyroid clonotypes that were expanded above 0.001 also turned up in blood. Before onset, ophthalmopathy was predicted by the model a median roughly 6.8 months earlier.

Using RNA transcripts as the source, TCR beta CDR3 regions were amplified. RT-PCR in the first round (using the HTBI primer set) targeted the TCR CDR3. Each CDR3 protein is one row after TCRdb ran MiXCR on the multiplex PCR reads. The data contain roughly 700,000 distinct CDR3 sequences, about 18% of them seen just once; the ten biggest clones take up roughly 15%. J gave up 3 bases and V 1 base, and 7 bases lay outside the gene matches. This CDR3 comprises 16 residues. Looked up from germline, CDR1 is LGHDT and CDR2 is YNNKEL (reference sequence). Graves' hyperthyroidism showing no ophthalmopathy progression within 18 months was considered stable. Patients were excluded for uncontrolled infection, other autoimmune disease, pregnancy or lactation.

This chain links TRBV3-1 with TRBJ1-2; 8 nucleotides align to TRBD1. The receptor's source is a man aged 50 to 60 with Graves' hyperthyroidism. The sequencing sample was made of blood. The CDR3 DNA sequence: TGTGCCAGCAGCCAAGGAGACAGGGGACAGGACTATGGCTACACCTTC. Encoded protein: CASSQGDRGQDYGYTF.